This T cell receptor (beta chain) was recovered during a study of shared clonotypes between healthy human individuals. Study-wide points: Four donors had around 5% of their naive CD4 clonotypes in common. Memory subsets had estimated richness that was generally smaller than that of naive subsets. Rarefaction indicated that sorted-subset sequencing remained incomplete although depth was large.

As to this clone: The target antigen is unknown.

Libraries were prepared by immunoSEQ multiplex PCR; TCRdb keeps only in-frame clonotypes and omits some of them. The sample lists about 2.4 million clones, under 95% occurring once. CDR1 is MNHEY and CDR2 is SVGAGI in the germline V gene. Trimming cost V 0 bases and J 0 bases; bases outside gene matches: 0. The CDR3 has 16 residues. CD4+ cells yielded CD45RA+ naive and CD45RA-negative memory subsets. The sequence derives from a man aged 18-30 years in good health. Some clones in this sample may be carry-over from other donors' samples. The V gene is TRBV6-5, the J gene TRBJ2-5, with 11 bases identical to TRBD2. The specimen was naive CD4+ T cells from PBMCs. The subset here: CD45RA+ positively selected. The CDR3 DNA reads TGTGCCAGCAGTTACTCACTAGCGGGAGACCAAGAGACCCAGTACTTC. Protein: CASSYSLAGDQETQYF.